This T cell receptor beta chain emerged from a study of T cell responses to AZD1222 COVID-19 vaccine. Whole-study findings and limits: The CD4 TCRs associated with vaccination extended across spike and predominated at 160-218 and 743-854. Baseline seropositives among AZD1222 recipients totaled only six or seven. The study sampled repertoires only after the peak T cell response.

This CDR3 region has 11 residues. V gave up 1 base and J gave up 6 bases, with 4 bases separating them. Germline V gives CDR1 LGHDT, CDR2 YNNKEL (reference sequence). This table comes from immunoSEQ multiplex PCR, and its TCRdb copy is limited to in-frame clones, with some not included. The table has more than 150,000 clones, over 70% seen once. Comments on this clone: What it binds is not known.

The sequencing used peripheral blood, collected on day 0 of MenACWY control vaccination. The receptor comes from an adult in good health. J is TRBJ2-7 and V is TRBV3-1 (or the pseudogene TRBV3-2); no firm D call. Here the CDR3 DNA reads TGTGCCAGCAGCCAAGGGCTCGAGCAGTACTTC. Translating gives CASSQGLEQYF.